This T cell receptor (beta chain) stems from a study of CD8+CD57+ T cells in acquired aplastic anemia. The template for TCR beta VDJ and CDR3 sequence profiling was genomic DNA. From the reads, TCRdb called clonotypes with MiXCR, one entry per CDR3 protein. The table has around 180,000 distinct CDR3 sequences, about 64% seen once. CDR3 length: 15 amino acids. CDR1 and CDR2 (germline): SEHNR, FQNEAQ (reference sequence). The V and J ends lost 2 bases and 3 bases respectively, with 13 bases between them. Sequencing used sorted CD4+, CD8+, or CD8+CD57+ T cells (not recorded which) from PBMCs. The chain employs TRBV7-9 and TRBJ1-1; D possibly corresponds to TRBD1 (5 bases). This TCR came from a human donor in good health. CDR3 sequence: CASSLTGTRDTEAFF. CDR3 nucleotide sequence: TGTGCCAGCAGCTTAACCGGGACCAGGGACACTGAAGCTTTCTTT.